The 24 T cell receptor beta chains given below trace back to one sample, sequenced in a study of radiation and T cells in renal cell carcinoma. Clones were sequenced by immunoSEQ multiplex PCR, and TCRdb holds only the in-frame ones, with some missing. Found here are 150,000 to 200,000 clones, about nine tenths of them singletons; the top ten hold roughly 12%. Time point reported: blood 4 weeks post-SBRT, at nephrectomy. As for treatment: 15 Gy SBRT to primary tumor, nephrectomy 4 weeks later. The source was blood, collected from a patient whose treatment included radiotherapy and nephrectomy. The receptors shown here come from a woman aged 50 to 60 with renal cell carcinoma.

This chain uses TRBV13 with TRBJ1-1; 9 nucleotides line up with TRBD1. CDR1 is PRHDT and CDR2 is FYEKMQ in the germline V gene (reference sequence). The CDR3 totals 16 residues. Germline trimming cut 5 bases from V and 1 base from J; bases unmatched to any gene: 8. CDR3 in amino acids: CASSVQTGGPNTEAFF. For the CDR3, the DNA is TGTGCCAGCAGCGTACAGACAGGGGGACCGAACACTGAAGCTTTCTTT.

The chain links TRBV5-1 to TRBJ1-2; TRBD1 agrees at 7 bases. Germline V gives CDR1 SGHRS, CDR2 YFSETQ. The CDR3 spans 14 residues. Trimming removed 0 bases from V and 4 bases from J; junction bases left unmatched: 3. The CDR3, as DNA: TGCGCCAGCAGCTTGGAGCGGGACAGCTATGGCTACACCTTC. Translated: CASSLERDSYGYTF.

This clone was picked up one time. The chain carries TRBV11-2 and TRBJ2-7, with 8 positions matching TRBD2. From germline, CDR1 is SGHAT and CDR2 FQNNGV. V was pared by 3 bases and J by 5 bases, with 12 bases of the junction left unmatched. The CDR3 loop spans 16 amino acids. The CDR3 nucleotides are TGTGCCAGCAGCTTTATCCTTGGGACTAGTTCTCACGAGCAGTACTTC. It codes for CASSFILGTSSHEQYF. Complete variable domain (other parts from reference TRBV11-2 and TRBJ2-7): EAGVAQSPRYKIIEKRQSVAFWCNPISGHATLYWYQQILGQGPKLLIQFQNNGVVDDSQLPKDRFSAERLKGVDSTLKIQPAKLEDSAVYLCASSFILGTSSHEQYFGPGTRLTVT.

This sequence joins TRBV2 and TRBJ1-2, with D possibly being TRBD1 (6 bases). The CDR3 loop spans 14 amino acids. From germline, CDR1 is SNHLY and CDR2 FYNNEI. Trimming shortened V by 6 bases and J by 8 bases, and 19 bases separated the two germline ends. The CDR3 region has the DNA TGTGCCAGCAGCGCCGCAAAGGGGGTAGGGGGCTACACCTTC. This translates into CASSAAKGVGGYTF.

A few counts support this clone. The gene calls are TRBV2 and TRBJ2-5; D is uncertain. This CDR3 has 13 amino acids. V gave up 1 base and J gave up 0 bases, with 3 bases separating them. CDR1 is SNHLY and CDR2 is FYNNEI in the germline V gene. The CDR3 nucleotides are TGTGCCAGCAGTGAAGAGTACCAAGAGACCCAGTACTTC. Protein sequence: CASSEEYQETQYF.

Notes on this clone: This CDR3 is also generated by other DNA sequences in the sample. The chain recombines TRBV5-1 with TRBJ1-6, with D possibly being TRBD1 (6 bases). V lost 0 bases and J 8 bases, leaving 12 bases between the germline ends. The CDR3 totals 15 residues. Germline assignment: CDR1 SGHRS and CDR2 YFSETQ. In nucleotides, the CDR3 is TGCGCCAGCAGCTTGGAAGGGGGGAGGGATTCACCCCTCCACTTT. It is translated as CASSLEGGRDSPLHF.

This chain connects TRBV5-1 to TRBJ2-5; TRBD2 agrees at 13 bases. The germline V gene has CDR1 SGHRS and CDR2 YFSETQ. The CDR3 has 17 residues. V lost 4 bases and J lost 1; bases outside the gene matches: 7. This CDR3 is CASSLGLAGPPQETQYF. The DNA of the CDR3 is TGCGCCAGCAGCCTGGGACTAGCGGGGCCCCCCCAAGAGACCCAGTACTTC.

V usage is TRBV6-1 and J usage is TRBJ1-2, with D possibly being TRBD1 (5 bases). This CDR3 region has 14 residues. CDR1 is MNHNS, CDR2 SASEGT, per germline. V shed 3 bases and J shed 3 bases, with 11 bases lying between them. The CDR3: CASSDPTRDYGYTF. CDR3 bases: TGTGCCAGCAGTGATCCGACCAGGGACTATGGCTACACCTTC.

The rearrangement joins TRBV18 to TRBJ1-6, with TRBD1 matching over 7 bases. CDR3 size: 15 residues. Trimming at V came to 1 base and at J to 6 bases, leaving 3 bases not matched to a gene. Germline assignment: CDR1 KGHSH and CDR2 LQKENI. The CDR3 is CASSPRGQSNSPLHF. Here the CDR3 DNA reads TGTGCCAGCTCACCACGGGGACAGTCTAATTCACCCCTCCACTTT.

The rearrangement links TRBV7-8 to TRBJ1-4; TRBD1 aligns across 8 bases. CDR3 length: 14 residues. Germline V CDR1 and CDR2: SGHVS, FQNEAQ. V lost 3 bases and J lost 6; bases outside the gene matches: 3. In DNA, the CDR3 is TGTGCCAGCAGCTTTCCAGGGGGCGATGAAAAACTGTTTTTT. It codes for CASSFPGGDEKLFF.

The CDR3 nucleotides read TGTGCCAGCGGGGAGCACCAAGAGACCCAGTACTTC. It codes for CASGEHQETQYF. J is TRBJ2-5 and V is TRBV2; D possibly corresponds to TRBD2 (5 bases). There are 12 residues in the CDR3. Trimming cost V 8 bases and J 0 bases, with 7 bases left between them. Germline values: CDR1 SNHLY, CDR2 FYNNEI.

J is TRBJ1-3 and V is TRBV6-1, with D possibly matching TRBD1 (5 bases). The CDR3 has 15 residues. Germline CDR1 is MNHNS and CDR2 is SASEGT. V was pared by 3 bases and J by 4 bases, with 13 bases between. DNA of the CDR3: TGTGCCAGCAGTGACGGTCAGGGAGTCGGAAACACCATATATTTT. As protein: CASSDGQGVGNTIYF.

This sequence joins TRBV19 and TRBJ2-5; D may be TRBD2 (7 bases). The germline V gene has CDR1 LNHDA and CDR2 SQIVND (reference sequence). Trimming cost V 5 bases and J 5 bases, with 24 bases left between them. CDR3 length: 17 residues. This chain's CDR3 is CASSDPRGALTLETQYF. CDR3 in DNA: TGTGCCAGTAGTGACCCCCGGGGGGCTTTGACGCTGGAGACCCAGTACTTC.

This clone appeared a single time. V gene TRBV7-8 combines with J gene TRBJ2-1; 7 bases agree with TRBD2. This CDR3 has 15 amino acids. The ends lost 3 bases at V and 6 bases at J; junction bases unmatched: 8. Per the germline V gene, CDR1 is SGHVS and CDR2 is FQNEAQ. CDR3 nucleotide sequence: TGTGCCAGCAGCTTTTCGGGCGGGGGTCGCAATGAGCAGTTCTTC. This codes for CASSFSGGGRNEQFF.

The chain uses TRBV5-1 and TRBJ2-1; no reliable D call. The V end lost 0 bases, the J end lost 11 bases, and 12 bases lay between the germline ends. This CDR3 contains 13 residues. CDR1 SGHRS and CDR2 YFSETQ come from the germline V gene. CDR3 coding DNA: TGCGCCAGCAGCTTGGCCGTCACTGGACAGCAGTTCTTC. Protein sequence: CASSLAVTGQQFF.

CDR3 coding DNA: TGTGCCAGCAGCCCCTGGACGGGGCCGGACACCGGGGAGCTGTTTTTT. Translating it yields CASSPWTGPDTGELFF. The chain has TRBV7-2 and TRBJ2-2; possibly TRBD1 or TRBD2 for D (5 bases each). Germline lookup yields CDR1 SGHTA and CDR2 FQGNSA. The CDR3 totals 16 residues. The V gene lost 5 bases and the J gene lost 3 bases, with 16 bases spanning the gap.

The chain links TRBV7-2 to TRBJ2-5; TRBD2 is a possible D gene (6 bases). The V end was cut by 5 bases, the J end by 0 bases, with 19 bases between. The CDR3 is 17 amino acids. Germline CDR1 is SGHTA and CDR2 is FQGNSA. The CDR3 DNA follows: TGTGCCAGCAGCCCGGGCCAGGCTAGCGCCTACCAAGAGACCCAGTACTTC. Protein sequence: CASSPGQASAYQETQYF.

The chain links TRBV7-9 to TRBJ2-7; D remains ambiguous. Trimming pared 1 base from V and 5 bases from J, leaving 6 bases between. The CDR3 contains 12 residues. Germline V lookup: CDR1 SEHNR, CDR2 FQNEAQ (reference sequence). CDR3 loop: CASSLDWNEQYF. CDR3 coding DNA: TGTGCCAGCAGCTTAGATTGGAACGAGCAGTACTTC.

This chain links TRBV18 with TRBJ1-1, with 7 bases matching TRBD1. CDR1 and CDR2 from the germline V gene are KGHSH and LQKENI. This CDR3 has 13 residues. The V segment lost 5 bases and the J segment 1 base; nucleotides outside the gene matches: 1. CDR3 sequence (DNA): TGTGCCAGCTCAGGGACAGCGAACACTGAAGCTTTCTTT. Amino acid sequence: CASSGTANTEAFF.

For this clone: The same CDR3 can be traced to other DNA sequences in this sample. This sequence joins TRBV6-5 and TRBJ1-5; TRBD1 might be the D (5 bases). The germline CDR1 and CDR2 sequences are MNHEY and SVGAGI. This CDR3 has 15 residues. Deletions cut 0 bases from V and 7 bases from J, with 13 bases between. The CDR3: CASSYSVGAGQPQHF. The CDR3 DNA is TGTGCCAGCAGTTACTCAGTGGGCGCAGGGCAGCCCCAGCATTTT.

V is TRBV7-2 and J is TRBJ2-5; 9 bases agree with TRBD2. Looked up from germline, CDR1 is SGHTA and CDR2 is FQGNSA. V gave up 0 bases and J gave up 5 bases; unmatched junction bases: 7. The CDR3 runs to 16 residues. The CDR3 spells CASSLAPSGKGETQYF. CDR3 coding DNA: TGTGCCAGCAGCTTAGCTCCTAGCGGGAAGGGGGAGACCCAGTACTTC.

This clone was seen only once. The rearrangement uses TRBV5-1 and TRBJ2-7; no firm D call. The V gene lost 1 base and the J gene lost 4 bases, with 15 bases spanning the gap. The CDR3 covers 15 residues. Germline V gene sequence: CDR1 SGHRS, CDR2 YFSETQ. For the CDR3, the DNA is TGCGCCAGCAGCTTGATGGCCAGTACAACGTACGAGCAGTACTTC. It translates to CASSLMASTTYEQYF.

This CDR3 is CASSVSPEGYGYTF. CDR3 in DNA: TGTGCCAGCAGCGTATCGCCCGAGGGCTATGGCTACACCTTC. The V and J genes are TRBV9 and TRBJ1-2; no clear D. The CDR3 is made up of 14 amino acids. V was clipped by 1 base and J by 4 bases, with 11 bases between them. Germline V gives CDR1 SGDLS, CDR2 YYNGEE.

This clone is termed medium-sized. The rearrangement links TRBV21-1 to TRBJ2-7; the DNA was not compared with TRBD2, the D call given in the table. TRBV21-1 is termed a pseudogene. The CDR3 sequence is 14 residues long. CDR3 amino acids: CASSKGEGYYEQYF. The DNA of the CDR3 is TGTGCCAGCAGCAAAGGTGAGGGCTACTACGAGCAGTACTTC.